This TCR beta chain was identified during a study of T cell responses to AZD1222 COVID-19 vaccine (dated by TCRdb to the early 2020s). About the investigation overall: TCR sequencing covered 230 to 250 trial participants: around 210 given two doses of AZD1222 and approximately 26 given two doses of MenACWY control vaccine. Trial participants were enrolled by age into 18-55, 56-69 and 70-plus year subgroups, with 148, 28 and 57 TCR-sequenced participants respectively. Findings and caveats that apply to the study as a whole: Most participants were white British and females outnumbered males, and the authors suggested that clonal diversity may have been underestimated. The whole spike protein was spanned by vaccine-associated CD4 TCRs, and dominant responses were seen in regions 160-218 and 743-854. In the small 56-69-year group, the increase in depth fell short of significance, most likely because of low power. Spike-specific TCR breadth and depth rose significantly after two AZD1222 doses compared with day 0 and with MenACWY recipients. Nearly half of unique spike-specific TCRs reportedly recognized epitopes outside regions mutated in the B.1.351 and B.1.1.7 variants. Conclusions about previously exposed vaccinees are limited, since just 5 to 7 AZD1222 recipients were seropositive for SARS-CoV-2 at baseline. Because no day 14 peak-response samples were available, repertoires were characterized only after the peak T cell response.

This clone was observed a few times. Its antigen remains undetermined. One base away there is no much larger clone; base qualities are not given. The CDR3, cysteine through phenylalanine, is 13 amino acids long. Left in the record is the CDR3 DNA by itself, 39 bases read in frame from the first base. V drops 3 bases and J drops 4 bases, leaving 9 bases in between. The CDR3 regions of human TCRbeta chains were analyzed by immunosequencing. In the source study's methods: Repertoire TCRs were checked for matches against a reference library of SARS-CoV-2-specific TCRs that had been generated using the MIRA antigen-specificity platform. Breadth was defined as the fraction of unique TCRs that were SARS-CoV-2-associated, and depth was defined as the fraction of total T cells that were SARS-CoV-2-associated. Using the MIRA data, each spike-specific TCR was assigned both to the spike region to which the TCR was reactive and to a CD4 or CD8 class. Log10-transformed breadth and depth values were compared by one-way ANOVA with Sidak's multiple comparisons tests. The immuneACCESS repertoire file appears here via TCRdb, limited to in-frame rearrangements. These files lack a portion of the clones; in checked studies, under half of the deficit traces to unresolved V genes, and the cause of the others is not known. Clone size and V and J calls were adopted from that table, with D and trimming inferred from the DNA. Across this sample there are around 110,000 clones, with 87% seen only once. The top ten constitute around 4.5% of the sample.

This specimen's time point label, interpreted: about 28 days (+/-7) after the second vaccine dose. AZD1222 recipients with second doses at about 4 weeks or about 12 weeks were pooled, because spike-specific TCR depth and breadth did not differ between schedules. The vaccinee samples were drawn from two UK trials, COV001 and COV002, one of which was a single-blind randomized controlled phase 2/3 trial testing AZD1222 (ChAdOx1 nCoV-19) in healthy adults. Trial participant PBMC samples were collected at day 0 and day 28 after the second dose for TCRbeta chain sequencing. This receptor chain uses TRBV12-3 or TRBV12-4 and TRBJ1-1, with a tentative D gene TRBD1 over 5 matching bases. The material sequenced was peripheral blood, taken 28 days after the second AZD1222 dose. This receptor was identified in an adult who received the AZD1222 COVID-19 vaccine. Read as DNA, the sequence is TGTGCCAGCAGTTTGGGTAGGGGCACTGAAGCTTTCTTT. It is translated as CASSLGRGTEAFF.